A selection of T cell receptor beta chains follows, all from one sample in a study of OX40 agonist ivuxolimab in advanced cancers. Using immunoSEQ multiplex PCR, the repertoire was profiled, and TCRdb retains in-frame clones only, with some absent. The data show about 78,000 clones, around 94% seen once. The sample here was CD4+ or CD8+ T cells sorted from blood, taken in a trial of the OX40 agonist ivuxolimab. These receptor sequences come from an adult with an advanced solid tumor such as melanoma, head and neck, liver or kidney cancer. Each CDR3 is given without its conserved first and last residue. The D gene is left open where the match is weak. Clone size, where shown, is once, few, many, or a class for clones that have expanded.

cdr3_aa: ASSPRQGVEDTQY
v_call: TRBV5-4
d_call: NA
j_call: TRBJ2-3
clone_size: NA

cdr3_aa: ASSQYGSSGRARYEQY
v_call: TRBV14
d_call: TRBD2
j_call: TRBJ2-7
clone_size: NA

cdr3_aa: ASKLAGAYGEQF
v_call: TRBV6-1
d_call: TRBD2
j_call: TRBJ2-1
clone_size: NA

cdr3_aa: ASSSGMNEQF
v_call: TRBV11-1
d_call: NA
j_call: TRBJ2-1
clone_size: NA

cdr3_aa: ASSLITDTQY
v_call: TRBV5-1
d_call: NA
j_call: TRBJ2-3
clone_size: once

cdr3_aa: ATSSGTPGRGNEKLF
v_call: TRBV15
d_call: NA
j_call: TRBJ1-4
clone_size: NA

cdr3_aa: ASSFPAGTSSETQY
v_call: TRBV7-9
d_call: TRBD2
j_call: TRBJ2-5
clone_size: once

cdr3_aa: ASSLISGSNYNEQF
v_call: TRBV5-1
d_call: NA
j_call: TRBJ2-1
clone_size: NA

cdr3_aa: ASSLGLAGGTDTQY
v_call: TRBV5-1
d_call: TRBD2
j_call: TRBJ2-3
clone_size: NA

cdr3_aa: ASSNGASGANVLT
v_call: TRBV6-1
d_call: NA
j_call: TRBJ2-6
clone_size: NA

cdr3_aa: ASSLGSRLANYGYT
v_call: TRBV5-1
d_call: NA
j_call: TRBJ1-2
clone_size: NA

cdr3_aa: ASSFNRGRVNEQF
v_call: TRBV5-1
d_call: TRBD1
j_call: TRBJ2-1
clone_size: NA

cdr3_aa: ASSAGTGKETQY
v_call: TRBV5-1
d_call: TRBD1
j_call: TRBJ2-5
clone_size: NA

cdr3_aa: ASSLGGASTEAF
v_call: TRBV2
d_call: NA
j_call: TRBJ1-1
clone_size: NA

cdr3_aa: ASSPTSGWNNEQF
v_call: TRBV7-2
d_call: NA
j_call: TRBJ2-1
clone_size: once

cdr3_aa: ASSHSTGPYNEQF
v_call: TRBV7-9
d_call: NA
j_call: TRBJ2-1
clone_size: NA

cdr3_aa: ASSHSGTAQH
v_call: TRBV6-6
d_call: NA
j_call: TRBJ1-5
clone_size: NA

cdr3_aa: ATSMNRDPTDTQY
v_call: TRBV15
d_call: NA
j_call: TRBJ2-3
clone_size: NA

cdr3_aa: ASSQGAGFYNEQF
v_call: TRBV4-1
d_call: NA
j_call: TRBJ2-1
clone_size: NA

cdr3_aa: ASGGGEAF
v_call: TRBV28
d_call: NA
j_call: TRBJ1-1
clone_size: once

cdr3_aa: ASTTALANTGELF
v_call: TRBV6-6
d_call: NA
j_call: TRBJ2-2
clone_size: NA

cdr3_aa: ASSKRTGEDYNSPLH
v_call: TRBV5-6
d_call: TRBD1
j_call: TRBJ1-6
clone_size: few

cdr3_aa: ASSLGVGIKDTQY
v_call: TRBV7-9
d_call: NA
j_call: TRBJ2-3
clone_size: NA

cdr3_aa: ASLALGPPNYGYT
v_call: TRBV27
d_call: NA
j_call: TRBJ1-2
clone_size: NA

cdr3_aa: ASNSGRTTRTDTQY
v_call: TRBV28
d_call: NA
j_call: TRBJ2-3
clone_size: NA

cdr3_aa: ASSLAGAGETQY
v_call: TRBV5-4
d_call: NA
j_call: TRBJ2-5
clone_size: NA

cdr3_aa: ASSQPYNRDAEAF
v_call: TRBV4-1
d_call: NA
j_call: TRBJ1-1
clone_size: NA

cdr3_aa: ASSLGFRGPNPGGTEAF
v_call: TRBV5-4
d_call: NA
j_call: TRBJ1-1
clone_size: NA

cdr3_aa: ASSLISGGVGELF
v_call: TRBV7-8
d_call: TRBD2
j_call: TRBJ2-2
clone_size: NA

cdr3_aa: ASSFVKDTEAF
v_call: TRBV7-2
d_call: NA
j_call: TRBJ1-1
clone_size: NA

cdr3_aa: AWTETDFYNEQF
v_call: TRBV30
d_call: NA
j_call: TRBJ2-1
clone_size: NA

cdr3_aa: ASSISGDYGYT
v_call: TRBV19
d_call: NA
j_call: TRBJ1-2
clone_size: once

cdr3_aa: ASSLVGDRGNEKLF
v_call: TRBV5-4
d_call: TRBD1
j_call: TRBJ1-4
clone_size: NA

cdr3_aa: ASSPGVKLYEQY
v_call: TRBV18
d_call: NA
j_call: NA
clone_size: NA

cdr3_aa: ASSLEGFSPSPLH
v_call: TRBV7-9
d_call: NA
j_call: TRBJ1-6
clone_size: NA

cdr3_aa: ASTLATQGGDTQY
v_call: TRBV19
d_call: NA
j_call: TRBJ2-3
clone_size: NA

cdr3_aa: ATAKGGNTEAF
v_call: TRBV15
d_call: NA
j_call: TRBJ1-1
clone_size: NA

cdr3_aa: AYTTGPFSYEQY
v_call: TRBV30
d_call: NA
j_call: TRBJ2-7
clone_size: once

cdr3_aa: ATSRPLYGYT
v_call: TRBV15
d_call: NA
j_call: TRBJ1-2
clone_size: NA

cdr3_aa: ASSLTKNGDSPLH
v_call: TRBV12-1
d_call: NA
j_call: TRBJ1-6
clone_size: NA

cdr3_aa: ASSSQGAHGYT
v_call: TRBV7-9
d_call: TRBD1
j_call: TRBJ1-2
clone_size: NA

cdr3_aa: ASSPGSVTPLH
v_call: TRBV6-5
d_call: NA
j_call: TRBJ1-6
clone_size: few

cdr3_aa: ASSLALQGASEQY
v_call: TRBV5-1
d_call: TRBD1
j_call: TRBJ2-7
clone_size: NA

cdr3_aa: ASSPRGTNEKLF
v_call: TRBV7-9
d_call: NA
j_call: TRBJ1-4
clone_size: once

cdr3_aa: ASSFGQGSSYNSPLH
v_call: TRBV7-9
d_call: NA
j_call: TRBJ1-6
clone_size: NA

cdr3_aa: ATSRDAETQY
v_call: TRBV15
d_call: NA
j_call: TRBJ2-5
clone_size: few

cdr3_aa: ASSPDGWNYGYT
v_call: TRBV7-9
d_call: NA
j_call: TRBJ1-2
clone_size: few

cdr3_aa: ASSPGLAGSRGELF
v_call: TRBV4-1
d_call: TRBD2
j_call: TRBJ2-2
clone_size: NA

cdr3_aa: ASSIVEGTEAF
v_call: TRBV19
d_call: NA
j_call: TRBJ1-1
clone_size: NA

cdr3_aa: ATSRGRAGGTDTQY
v_call: TRBV15
d_call: NA
j_call: TRBJ2-3
clone_size: once